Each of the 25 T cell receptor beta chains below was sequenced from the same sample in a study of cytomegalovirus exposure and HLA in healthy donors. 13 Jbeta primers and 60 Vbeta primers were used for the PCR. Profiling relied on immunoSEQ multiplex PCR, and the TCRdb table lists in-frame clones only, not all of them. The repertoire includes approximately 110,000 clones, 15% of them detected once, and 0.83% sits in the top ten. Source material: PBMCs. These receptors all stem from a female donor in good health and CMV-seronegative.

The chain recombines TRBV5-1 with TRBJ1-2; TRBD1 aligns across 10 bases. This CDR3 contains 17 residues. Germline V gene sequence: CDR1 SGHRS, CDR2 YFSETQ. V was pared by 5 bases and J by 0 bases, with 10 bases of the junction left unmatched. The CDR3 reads CASRDDRGRLPNYGYTF. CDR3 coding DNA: TGCGCCAGCAGGGACGACAGGGGGCGCTTGCCTAACTATGGCTACACCTTC.

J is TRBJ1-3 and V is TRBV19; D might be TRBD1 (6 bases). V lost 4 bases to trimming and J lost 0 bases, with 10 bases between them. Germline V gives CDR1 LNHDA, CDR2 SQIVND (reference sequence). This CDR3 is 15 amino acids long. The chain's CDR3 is CASSKDRSSGNTIYF. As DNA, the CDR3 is TGTGCCAGTAGTAAGGACAGAAGCTCTGGAAACACCATATATTTT.

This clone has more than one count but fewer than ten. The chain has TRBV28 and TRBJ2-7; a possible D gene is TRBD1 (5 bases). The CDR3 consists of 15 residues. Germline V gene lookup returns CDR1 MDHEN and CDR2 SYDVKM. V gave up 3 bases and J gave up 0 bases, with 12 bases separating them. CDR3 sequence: CASSFRAGFSYEQYF. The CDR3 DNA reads TGTGCCAGCAGTTTCCGAGCAGGGTTCTCCTACGAGCAGTACTTC.

CDR3 amino acids: CASTLLAVNTGELFF. DNA of the CDR3: TGTGCCAGCACCCTACTAGCGGTGAACACCGGGGAGCTGTTTTTT. The chain links TRBV6-6 to TRBJ2-2, with 8 bases aligning to TRBD2. This CDR3 has 15 residues. With 7 bases clipped from V and 1 base from J, the junction kept 5 bases outside the gene matches. Germline lookup yields CDR1 MNHNY and CDR2 SVGAGI (reference sequence).

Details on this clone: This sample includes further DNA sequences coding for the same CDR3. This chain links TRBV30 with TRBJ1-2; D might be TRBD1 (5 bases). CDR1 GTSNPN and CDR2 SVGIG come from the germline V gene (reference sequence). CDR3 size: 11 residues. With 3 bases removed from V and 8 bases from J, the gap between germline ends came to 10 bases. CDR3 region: CAWSQGGGYTF. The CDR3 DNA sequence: TGTGCCTGGAGCCAGGGCGGAGGCTACACCTTC.

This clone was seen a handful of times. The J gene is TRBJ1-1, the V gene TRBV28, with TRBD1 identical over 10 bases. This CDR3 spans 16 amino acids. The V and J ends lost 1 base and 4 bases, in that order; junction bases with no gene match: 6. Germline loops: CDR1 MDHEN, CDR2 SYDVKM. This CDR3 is CASSLLTGQGSTEAFF. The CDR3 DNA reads TGTGCCAGCAGTTTATTGACGGGACAGGGGAGCACTGAAGCTTTCTTT.

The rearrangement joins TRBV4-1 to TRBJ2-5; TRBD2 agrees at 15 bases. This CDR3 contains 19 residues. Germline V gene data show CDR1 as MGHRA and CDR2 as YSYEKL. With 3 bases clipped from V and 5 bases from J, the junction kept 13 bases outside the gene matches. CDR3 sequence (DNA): TGCGCCAGCAGCCATCCCGGACTAGCGGGAGGGCCGGAGAGGGAGACCCAGTACTTC. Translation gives CASSHPGLAGGPERETQYF.

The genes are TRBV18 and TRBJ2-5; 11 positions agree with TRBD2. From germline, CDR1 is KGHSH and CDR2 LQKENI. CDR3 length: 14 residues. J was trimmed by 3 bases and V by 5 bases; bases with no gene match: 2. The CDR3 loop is CASSETSGKETQYF. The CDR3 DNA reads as TGTGCCAGCTCAGAGACTAGCGGGAAAGAGACCCAGTACTTC.

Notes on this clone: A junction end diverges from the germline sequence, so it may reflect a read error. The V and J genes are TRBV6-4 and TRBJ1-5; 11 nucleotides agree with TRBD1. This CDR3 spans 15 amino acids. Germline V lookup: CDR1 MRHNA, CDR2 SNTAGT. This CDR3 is CASSRPGQGGQLQHF. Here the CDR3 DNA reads TGTGCCAGCAGTCGACCGGGACAGGGGGGCCAGCTCCAGCATTTT.

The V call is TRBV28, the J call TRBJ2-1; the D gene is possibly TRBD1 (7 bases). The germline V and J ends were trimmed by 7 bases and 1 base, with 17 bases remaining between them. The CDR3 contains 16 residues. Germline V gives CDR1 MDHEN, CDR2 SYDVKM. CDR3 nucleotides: TGTGCCAGCAAACAGGGGATTCGGGGGTCCTACAATGAGCAGTTCTTC. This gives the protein CASKQGIRGSYNEQFF.

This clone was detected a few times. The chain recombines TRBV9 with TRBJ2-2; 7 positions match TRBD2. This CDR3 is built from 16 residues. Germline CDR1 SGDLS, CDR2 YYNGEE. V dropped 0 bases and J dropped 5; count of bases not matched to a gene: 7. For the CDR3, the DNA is TGTGCCAGCAGCGTAGAGAGGGACTATAGGACCGGGGAGCTGTTTTTT. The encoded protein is CASSVERDYRTGELFF.

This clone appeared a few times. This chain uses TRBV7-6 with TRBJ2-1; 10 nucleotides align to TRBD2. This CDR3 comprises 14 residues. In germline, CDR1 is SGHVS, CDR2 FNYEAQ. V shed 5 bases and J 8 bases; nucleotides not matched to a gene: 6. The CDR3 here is CASSKRGGLDEQFF. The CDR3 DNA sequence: TGTGCCAGCAGCAAGCGGGGGGGCTTGGATGAGCAGTTCTTC.

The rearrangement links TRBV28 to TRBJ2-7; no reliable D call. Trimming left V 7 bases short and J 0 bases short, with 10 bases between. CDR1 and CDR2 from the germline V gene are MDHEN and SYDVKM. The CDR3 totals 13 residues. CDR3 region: CASNLRVSYEQYF. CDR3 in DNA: TGTGCCAGCAACCTTCGGGTCTCCTACGAGCAGTACTTC.

In DNA form, the CDR3 reads TGTGCCAGCAGCTTACGGGACAGCTTCGATGAAGCTTTCTTT. Its protein is CASSLRDSFDEAFF. The chain uses TRBV7-6 and TRBJ1-1; TRBD1 agrees at 7 bases. The J segment lost 7 bases and the V segment lost 2 bases, leaving 7 bases of the junction unmatched. This CDR3 spans 14 amino acids. Germline CDR1 is SGHVS and CDR2 is FNYEAQ.

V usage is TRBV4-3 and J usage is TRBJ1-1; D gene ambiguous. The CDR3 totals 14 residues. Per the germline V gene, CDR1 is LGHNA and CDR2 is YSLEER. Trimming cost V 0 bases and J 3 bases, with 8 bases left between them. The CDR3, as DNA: TGCGCCAGCAGCCAAGACCACAGTTACACTGAAGCTTTCTTT. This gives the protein CASSQDHSYTEAFF.

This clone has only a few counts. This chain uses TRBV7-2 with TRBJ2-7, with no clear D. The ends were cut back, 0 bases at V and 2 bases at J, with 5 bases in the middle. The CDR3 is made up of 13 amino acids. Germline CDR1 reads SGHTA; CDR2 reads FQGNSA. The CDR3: CASSLARAYEQYF. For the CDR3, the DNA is TGTGCCAGCAGCTTAGCTCGAGCCTACGAGCAGTACTTC.

The CDR3 DNA sequence: TGTGCCAGCAGATCCCACCCACAGGGGGTCAATGAGCAGTTCTTC. It yields the protein CASRSHPQGVNEQFF. This chain joins TRBV28 and TRBJ2-1; 8 bases are a match to TRBD1. The germline V gene has CDR1 MDHEN and CDR2 SYDVKM. V dropped 6 bases and J dropped 6; count of bases not matched to a gene: 10. CDR3 length: 15 residues.

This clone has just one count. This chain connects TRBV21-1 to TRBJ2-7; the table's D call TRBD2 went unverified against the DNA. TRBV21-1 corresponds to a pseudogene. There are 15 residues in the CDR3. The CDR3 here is CASSNRTSGIVEQYF. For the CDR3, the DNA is TGTGCCAGCAGCAATCGGACTAGCGGGATAGTCGAGCAGTACTTC.

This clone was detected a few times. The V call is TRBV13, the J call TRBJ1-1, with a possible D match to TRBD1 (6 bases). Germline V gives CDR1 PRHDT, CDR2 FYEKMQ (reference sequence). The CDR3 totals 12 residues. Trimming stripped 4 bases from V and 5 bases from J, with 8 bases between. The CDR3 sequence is CASSSTGTEAFF. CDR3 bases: TGTGCCAGCAGCTCCACAGGGACTGAAGCTTTCTTT.

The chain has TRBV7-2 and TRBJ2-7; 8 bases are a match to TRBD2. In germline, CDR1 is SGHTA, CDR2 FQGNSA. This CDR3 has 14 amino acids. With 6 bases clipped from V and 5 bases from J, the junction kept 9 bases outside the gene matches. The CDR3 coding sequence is TGTGCCAGCAGACCAAGCGGGAGCGGGGACGAGCAGTACTTC. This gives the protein CASRPSGSGDEQYF.

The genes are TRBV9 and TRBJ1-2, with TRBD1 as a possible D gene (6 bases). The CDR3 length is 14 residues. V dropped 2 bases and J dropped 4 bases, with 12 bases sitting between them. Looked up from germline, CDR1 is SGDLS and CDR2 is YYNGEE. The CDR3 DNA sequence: TGTGCCAGCAGCGTCCTGGACAGCCGCTATGGCTACACCTTC. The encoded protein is CASSVLDSRYGYTF.

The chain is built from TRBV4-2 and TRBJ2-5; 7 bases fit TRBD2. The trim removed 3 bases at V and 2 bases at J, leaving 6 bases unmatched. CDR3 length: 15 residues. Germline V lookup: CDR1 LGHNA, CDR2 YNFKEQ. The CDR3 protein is CASSQWGGIQETQYF. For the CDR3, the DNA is TGTGCCAGCAGCCAGTGGGGGGGGATTCAAGAGACCCAGTACTTC.

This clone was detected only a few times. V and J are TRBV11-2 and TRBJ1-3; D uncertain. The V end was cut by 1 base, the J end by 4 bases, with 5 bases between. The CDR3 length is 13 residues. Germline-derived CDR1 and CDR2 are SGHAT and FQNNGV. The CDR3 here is CASSLVLGNTIYF. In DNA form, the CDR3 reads TGTGCCAGCAGCTTAGTTCTGGGAAACACCATATATTTT.

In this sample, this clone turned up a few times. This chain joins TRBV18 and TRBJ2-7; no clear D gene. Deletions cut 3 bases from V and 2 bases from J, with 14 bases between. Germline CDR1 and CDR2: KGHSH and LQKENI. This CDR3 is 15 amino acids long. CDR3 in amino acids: CASSPVEDSPYEQYF. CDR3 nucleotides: TGTGCCAGCTCACCGGTCGAAGACTCCCCCTACGAGCAGTACTTC.

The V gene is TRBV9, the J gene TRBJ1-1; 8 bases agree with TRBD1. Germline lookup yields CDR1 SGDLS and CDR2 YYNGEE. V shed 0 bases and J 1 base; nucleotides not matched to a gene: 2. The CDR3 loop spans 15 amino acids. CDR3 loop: CASSVDGTGNTEAFF. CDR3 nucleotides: TGTGCCAGCAGCGTAGACGGGACAGGGAACACTGAAGCTTTCTTT.